Included here is one TCR beta chain sequence, with context. These data are taken from a study of blood T cell repertoires in COVID-19. The wider study: Samples of COVID-19 (acute and convalescent) were obtained from the United States, Italy and Spain. T cells, B-cell-depleted T cells, or PBMCs provided the cDNA or gDNA that served as material.

Under the authors' procedure: Reference gene primer amplification yielded estimated nucleated cell counts. Sequenced by immunoSEQ multiplex PCR; TCRdb stores in-frame clones only, minus some. V, J and clone size were drawn from that table, and D and trimming were deduced from the DNA. Of 150,000 to 200,000 clones listed, about 83% are singletons. Trimming took off 2 bases at V and 6 bases at J, with 13 bases between the two ends. The CDR3 is 13 amino acids. Germline V gene lookup returns CDR1 GTSNPN and CDR2 SVGIG (reference sequence). The sequencing input was peripheral blood. The rearrangement links TRBV30 to TRBJ1-2; perhaps TRBD1 as D (5 bases). The receptor was derived from a man in his 60s with acute or convalescent COVID-19. The CDR3 DNA follows: TGTGCCTGGAGTTATTACGGACATGATGGCTACACCTTC. Protein product: CAWSYYGHDGYTF.